These 12 T cell receptor beta chains were sequenced from one sample in a study of T cells after yellow fever vaccination. TCRdb re-analysed the 5' RACE reads in MiXCR, keeping a single row per CDR3 protein. The sample carries 300,000 to 350,000 distinct CDR3 sequences, 4% to 5.5% recorded once. Sequencing was performed on PBMCs, taken 15 days after the yellow fever booster vaccination. The receptors come from a man aged 18 to 29 who received the YFV17D yellow fever vaccine.

This chain joins TRBV4-1 and TRBJ2-3; possibly TRBD2 for D (6 bases). The germline V gene encodes CDR1 MGHRA and CDR2 YSYEKL. This CDR3 spans 15 amino acids. V was trimmed by 7 bases and J by 2 bases, leaving 16 bases between them. The CDR3 here is CASTQVGLYTDTQYF. For the CDR3, the DNA is TGCGCCAGCACTCAAGTGGGACTGTACACAGATACGCAGTATTTT.

In its sample, this clonotype was seen a few times. The genes are TRBV29-1 and TRBJ1-2; 8 bases are shared with TRBD1. After removal of 7 bases from V and 5 bases from J, the junction contained 3 bases not matched to a gene. CDR3 length: 11 residues. CDR1 and CDR2 from the germline V gene are SQVTM and ANQGSEA. In nucleotides, the CDR3 is TGCAGCGCGGGACAGGTATATGGCTACACCTTC. Amino acid sequence: CSAGQVYGYTF.

In its sample, this clonotype was seen many times. The CDR3 region is CASSLQDARDRFF. The CDR3 nucleotides are TGTGCCAGCAGCTTACAGGACGCCAGGGATCGGTTCTTC. V and J are TRBV7-6 and TRBJ2-1; the D gene is possibly TRBD1 (5 bases). The CDR3 loop spans 13 amino acids. The germline gives CDR1 SGHVS, CDR2 FNYEAQ. Trimming pared 2 bases from V and 15 bases from J, leaving 17 bases between.

This clonotype was seen a few times. The chain uses TRBV5-1 and TRBJ2-1; D might be TRBD2 (7 bases). Germline loops: CDR1 SGHRS, CDR2 YFSETQ. Between the trimmed V and J ends, which lost 0 bases and 2 bases, there was a span of 15 bases. CDR3 size: 17 residues. The CDR3 reads CASSLAVGGGPYNEQFF. The DNA for the CDR3 is TGCGCCAGCAGCTTGGCCGTCGGCGGGGGCCCCTACAATGAGCAGTTCTTC.

The chain has TRBV12-3 or TRBV12-4 and TRBJ1-1; 8 nucleotides line up with TRBD1. The J segment lost 5 bases and the V segment lost 6 bases, leaving 14 bases of the junction unmatched. The CDR3 loop spans 16 amino acids. CDR3 nucleotides: TGTGCCAGCAGCCTGGGGCAGGGGGCGTCGGGGACTGAAGCTTTCTTT. Translated, it gives CASSLGQGASGTEAFF.

This chain uses TRBV14 with TRBJ1-1, with D uncertain. The V gene's germline CDR1 is SGHDN and CDR2 FVKESK. The CDR3 spans 12 residues. Trimming took 3 bases from V and 3 from J, leaving 5 bases between them. The CDR3 is CASSHGYTEAFF. CDR3 nucleotides: TGTGCCAGCAGCCACGGCTACACTGAAGCTTTCTTT.

The CDR3, as DNA: TGTGCCAGCAGCTTAGCTTTTGGACAGGTCCCGCCTGAAGCTTTCTTT. Translated, it gives CASSLAFGQVPPEAFF. The rearrangement joins TRBV7-6 to TRBJ1-1, with TRBD1 identical over 7 bases. Trimming took 0 bases from V and 6 from J; bases not matched to a gene: 10. Germline V lookup: CDR1 SGHVS, CDR2 FNYEAQ. CDR3 length: 16 amino acids.

In its sample, this clonotype was seen many times. This rearrangement joins TRBV7-2 to TRBJ1-6; D remains unclear. The germline V gene has CDR1 SGHTA and CDR2 FQGNSA. The V and J ends lost 5 bases and 5 bases respectively, with 10 bases between them. This CDR3 contains 14 residues. CDR3 sequence: CASSTGLNNSPLHF. The DNA for the CDR3 is TGTGCCAGCAGCACCGGGCTAAATAATTCACCCCTCCACTTT.

This clonotype was observed a handful of times. In nucleotides, the CDR3 is TGTGCCAGCGAGGGTTCCTACAATGAGCAGTTCTTC. It specifies CASEGSYNEQFF. The chain employs TRBV18 and TRBJ2-1; a weak D match, TRBD2 (5 bases). V gave up 8 bases and J gave up 1 base, with 6 bases separating them. The germline V gene has CDR1 KGHSH and CDR2 LQKENI. This CDR3 comprises 12 residues.

The gene calls are TRBV20-1 and TRBJ1-1; D unresolved. V gave up 6 bases and J gave up 1 base, with 6 bases separating them. The germline CDR1 and CDR2 sequences are DFQATT and SNEGSKA (reference sequence). The CDR3 has 11 amino acids. CDR3 bases: TGCAGTGCCCGTCAGAACACTGAAGCTTTCTTT. Translated, it gives CSARQNTEAFF.

The chain is built from TRBV5-1 and TRBJ1-2, with 8 bases fitting TRBD1. Trimming cost V 0 bases and J 8 bases; bases outside gene matches: 3. This CDR3 spans 13 amino acids. The V gene's germline CDR1 is SGHRS and CDR2 YFSETQ. The CDR3 DNA reads TGCGCCAGCAGCTTGGCAGGGGGCGCGGGCTACACCTTC. This codes for CASSLAGGAGYTF.

This chain links TRBV4-1 with TRBJ2-1, with TRBD2 identical over 11 bases. CDR1 is MGHRA, CDR2 YSYEKL, per germline. This CDR3 has 16 residues. Trimming took 4 bases from V and 7 from J; bases not matched to a gene: 9. The CDR3 region is CASSLAGTSGGNEQFF. In DNA, the CDR3 is TGCGCCAGCAGCCTAGCCGGGACTAGCGGAGGAAATGAGCAGTTCTTC.